This note documents a single TCR beta chain sequence. The data derive from a study of T cell changes during pregnancy in multiple sclerosis. CDR1 is LGHNA and CDR2 is YNFKEQ in the germline V gene. The CDR3 runs to 17 residues. J was trimmed by 4 bases and V by 1 base; bases with no gene match: 6. Sequenced by immunoSEQ multiplex PCR; TCRdb stores in-frame clones only, minus some. The table has under 70,000 clones, around 92% seen once. The receptor was derived from a female donor in good health, enrolled as a control in a pregnancy study. Sample: peripheral blood, taken in the third trimester of pregnancy. The chain has TRBV4-2 and TRBJ1-5; 11 bases are shared with TRBD1. CDR3 sequence reads: CASSQVAGQGGNQPQHF. As DNA, the CDR3 is TGTGCCAGCAGCCAAGTCGCGGGACAGGGGGGAAATCAGCCCCAGCATTTT.